Reported below is one T cell receptor (beta chain). RNA extraction used unfractionated whole blood as the source of total RNA. The entry originates in a study of human T cells and chemical hapten exposure. Per the original methods: From approximately 20,000 to 700,000 TCRs were found per sample, with a median of about 100,000. TCRdb re-called the 5' RACE reads through MiXCR, storing one row per CDR3 protein. The V and J calls follow TCRdb's processing rather than the paper's. The sample lists about 110,000 distinct CDR3 sequences, around a fifth occurring once. From germline, CDR1 is SGHRS and CDR2 YFSETQ. V lost 3 bases and J 5 bases, leaving 14 bases between the germline ends. The CDR3 is 14 amino acids.

The chain uses TRBV5-1 and TRBJ1-1; D is perhaps TRBD1 (6 bases). The sequence came from a human donor in good health. The CDR3: CASSSAGGGTEAFF. DNA of the CDR3: TGCGCCAGCAGCTCAGCCGGAGGGGGAACTGAAGCTTTCTTT.